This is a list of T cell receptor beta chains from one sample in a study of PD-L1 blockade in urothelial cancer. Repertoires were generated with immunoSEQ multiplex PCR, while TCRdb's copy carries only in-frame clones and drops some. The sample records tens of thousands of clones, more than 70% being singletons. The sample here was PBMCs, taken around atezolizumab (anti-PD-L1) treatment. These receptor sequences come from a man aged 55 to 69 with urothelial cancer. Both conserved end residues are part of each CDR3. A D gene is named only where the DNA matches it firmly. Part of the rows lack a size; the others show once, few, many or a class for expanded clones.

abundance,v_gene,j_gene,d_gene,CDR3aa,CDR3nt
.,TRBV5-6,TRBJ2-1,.,CASSFSFTQIDEQFF,TGTGCCAGCAGCTTCTCTTTCACACAGATTGATGAGCAGTTCTTC
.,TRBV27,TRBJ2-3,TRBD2,CASSLMLAGDTDTQYF,TGTGCCAGCAGTTTAATGCTAGCGGGAGATACAGATACGCAGTATTTT
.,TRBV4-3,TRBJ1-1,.,CASSFLSRDTEAFF,TGCGCCAGCAGCTTTTTATCTCGTGACACTGAAGCTTTCTTT
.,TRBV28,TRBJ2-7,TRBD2,CASTQGGLAYEQYF,TGTGCCAGCACTCAAGGGGGACTAGCCTACGAGCAGTACTTC
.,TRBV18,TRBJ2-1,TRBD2,CASQGVSGLREQFF,TGTGCCAGTCAAGGCGTTAGCGGGTTGAGGGAGCAGTTCTTC
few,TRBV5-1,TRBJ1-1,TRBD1,CASSSGTGVNTEAFF,TGCGCCAGCAGCTCTGGGACAGGGGTGAACACTGAAGCTTTCTTT
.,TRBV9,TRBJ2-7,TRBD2,CASSPGTSGRVNEQYF,TGTGCCAGCAGCCCAGGGACTAGCGGGAGAGTCAACGAGCAGTACTTC
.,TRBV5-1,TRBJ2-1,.,CASSFRVSSYNEQFF,TGCGCCAGCAGCTTCCGAGTGAGCTCCTACAATGAGCAGTTCTTC
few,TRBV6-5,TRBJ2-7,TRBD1,CASRQGSHEQYF,TGTGCCAGCCGACAGGGGAGTCACGAGCAGTACTTC
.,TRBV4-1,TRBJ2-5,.,CASSPRGQQETQYF,TGCGCCAGCAGCCCTAGGGGACAACAAGAGACCCAGTACTTC
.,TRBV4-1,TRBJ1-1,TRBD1,CASSHPGTGSTEAFF,TGCGCCAGCAGCCACCCCGGGACAGGGAGCACTGAAGCTTTCTTT
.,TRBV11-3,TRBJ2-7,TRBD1,CASSLDRDYEQYF,TGTGCCAGCAGCTTGGACAGGGACTACGAGCAGTACTTC
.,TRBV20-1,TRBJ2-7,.,CSAKREEQYF,TGCAGTGCTAAAAGGGAGGAGCAGTACTTC
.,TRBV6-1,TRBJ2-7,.,CASSESPTKPYEQYF,TGTGCCAGCAGTGAATCCCCGACAAAACCCTACGAGCAGTACTTC